This T cell receptor beta chain was sequenced for a study of monozygotic twins with inflammatory bowel disease (dated by TCRdb to about 2019). Some background on the complete study: In total, roughly 30 monozygotic twin pairs made up the full study: 19 Danish pairs, all IBD-discordant, plus nine German pairs, of which four were IBD-concordant and five were IBD-discordant. Within discordant pairs, disease-associated traits were sought mainly by comparing IBD patients with their genetically identical healthy co-twins. Each individual had, on average, about 151 000 unique TCRalpha sequences and 181 000 unique TCRbeta sequences available for analysis. Findings and caveats that apply to the study as a whole: A decrease in TCRbeta repertoire diversity, as measured by inverse Simpson index, was observed in IBD patients compared with their healthy co-twins. No difference in repertoire similarity was observed between concordant and discordant twins, possibly owing to limited statistical power. Compared with healthy twins, IBD patients shared fewer clonotypes with other individuals, and the difference was most pronounced in patients with signs of disease activity. The results gave no support for a single strong signal or clonotype linked to IBD. Differing immunosuppressive treatments among patients may have added background noise and inter-individual variability to the repertoires. The analysis was unable to tell apart different T cell subtypes.

Libraries were made using 5' RACE. The input for every TCR library was roughly 3.5 ug of total RNA. For each sample, cDNA synthesis with SMARTScribe reverse transcriptase was split into eight separate reactions. During cDNA synthesis, unique molecular identifiers containing a 6-nucleotide sample barcode were introduced by template switching. Two nested PCRs of approximately 16 and 10 cycles amplified the TCRalpha and TCRbeta cDNA, and bead purification followed each PCR. Before amplification, the cDNA was treated with uracil DNA-glycosylase and purified using the QIAquick PCR purification kit. The second PCR added Illumina TruSeq-compatible adapters along with sample-specific barcodes. Library quality and concentration were assessed using TapeStation and Qubit, and 5 to 6 ng of each library was pooled. Pooled libraries were sequenced on an Illumina HiSeq2500 single-index Rapid Run with 2 x 100 bp reads and custom sequencing primers. For the original study's pipeline: MiGEC version 1.2.6 was used for UMI-based consensus assembly to correct PCR and sequencing errors. V(D)J alignment, clonotype assembly and CDR3 extraction were performed with MiXCR version 2.1.1. Gene usage, clonotype sharing and MAIT/NKT TCR abundance were normalised by analysing the top 1000, 10 000 and 20 000 clonotypes per sample. After downsampling to 27 000 UMIs, diversity was calculated as the inverse Simpson index using the vegan R package. Statistical testing used paired Mann-Whitney U tests on the discordant twin pairs and applied Benjamini-Hochberg correction for multiple testing. One entry per CDR3 protein sequence results from the TCRdb reprocessing of the reads, with DNA left out. The authors' filters were not applied to this entry. The sample has fewer than 550,000 distinct CDR3 sequences on record. Under 3% of the sample belongs to the ten largest clones.

The cysteine opens and the phenylalanine closes a CDR3 of 15 amino acids. No DNA appears here. CDR1 SGHNT and CDR2 YYREEE are derived from the germline V gene (reference sequence). From each donor, an approximately 2.3 ml peripheral blood sample was collected into PAXgene tubes and kept at -80 degrees C. Without T cell sorting, total RNA was isolated from whole blood using the PAXgene blood miRNA kit on an automated QIAcube. Peripheral blood from monozygotic twin pairs, either concordant or discordant for inflammatory bowel disease, underwent deep TCRalpha and TCRbeta repertoire profiling that used unique molecular barcoding. Smoking habits were recorded for all twin pairs, with individuals classified as current, former or never smokers. Details on this clonotype: No cognate antigen has been identified for it.

Recombination linked TRBV5-4 to TRBJ2-1; TCRdb outputs TRBD1, but without DNA this stays unchecked. Specimen: blood. The TCR originated in a human donor with ulcerative colitis or Crohn's disease, or a healthy co-twin of an affected twin (not recorded which). For the CDR3, the sequence is CASSLALDNYNEQFF.